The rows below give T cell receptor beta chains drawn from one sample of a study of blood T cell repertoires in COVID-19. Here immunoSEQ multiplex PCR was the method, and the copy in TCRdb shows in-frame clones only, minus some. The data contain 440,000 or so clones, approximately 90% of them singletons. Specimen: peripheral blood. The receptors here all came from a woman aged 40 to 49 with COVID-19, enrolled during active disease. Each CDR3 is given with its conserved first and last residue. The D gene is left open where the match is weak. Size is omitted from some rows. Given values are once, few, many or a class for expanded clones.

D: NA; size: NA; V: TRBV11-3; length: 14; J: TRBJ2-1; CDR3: CASSLAGSYNEQFF; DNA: TGTGCCAGCAGCTTAGCCGGCTCCTACAATGAGCAGTTCTTC
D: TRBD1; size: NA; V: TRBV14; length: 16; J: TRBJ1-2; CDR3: CASSPYFGQANYGYTF; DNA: TGTGCCAGCAGCCCCTACTTTGGACAGGCAAACTATGGCTACACCTTC
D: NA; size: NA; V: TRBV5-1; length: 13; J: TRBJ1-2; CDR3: CASSLMSGDGYTF; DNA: TGCGCCAGCAGCTTAATGTCAGGGGACGGCTACACCTTC
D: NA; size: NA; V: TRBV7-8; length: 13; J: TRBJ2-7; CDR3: CASSLGRGGEQYF; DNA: TGTGCCAGCAGCCTCGGGCGGGGCGGCGAGCAGTACTTC
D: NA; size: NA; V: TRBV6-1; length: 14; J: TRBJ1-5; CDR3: CASSEVFFDQPQHF; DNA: TGTGCCAGCAGTGAAGTCTTTTTTGATCAGCCCCAGCATTTT
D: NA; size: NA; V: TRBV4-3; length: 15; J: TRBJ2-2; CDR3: CASSHRGAGAGELFF; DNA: TGCGCCAGCAGCCATCGAGGGGCAGGGGCCGGGGAGCTGTTTTTT
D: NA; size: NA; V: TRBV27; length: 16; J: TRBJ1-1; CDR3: CASSLSPGSGDTEAFF; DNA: TGTGCCAGCAGTTTATCGCCTGGATCAGGGGACACTGAAGCTTTCTTT
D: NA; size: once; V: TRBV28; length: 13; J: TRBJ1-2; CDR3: CASRRDSLGGYTF; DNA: TGTGCCAGCAGGCGGGACTCCCTTGGCGGCTACACCTTC
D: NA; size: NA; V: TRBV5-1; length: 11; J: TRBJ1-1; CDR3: CASRAVTEAFF; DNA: TGCGCCAGCAGGGCGGTAACTGAAGCTTTCTTT
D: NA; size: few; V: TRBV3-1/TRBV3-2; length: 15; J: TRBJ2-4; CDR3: CASSQEERARNIQYF; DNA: TGTGCCAGCAGCCAAGAGGAGAGGGCCAGAAACATTCAGTACTTC